The rows below give T cell receptor beta chains drawn from one sample of a study of cytomegalovirus exposure and HLA in healthy donors. The protocol was immunoSEQ multiplex PCR, while the TCRdb copy is restricted to in-frame clones and leaves out a portion. The repertoire has fewer than 250,000 clones, 80% to 90% of them found once; the top ten carry more than 1.5%. Sequenced material: PBMCs. The receptors were sampled from a man aged 35-49 years in good health and CMV-seropositive. The CDR3 runs from the conserved cysteine through the conserved F or W. Not all rows give a size; the values are once, few, many and, for expanded clones, a class.

len: 15
abundance: once
v_gene: TRBV19
CDR3aa: CASTHTSDPYNEQFF

len: 15
abundance: NA
v_gene: TRBV10-3
CDR3aa: CAISKGLAGEDEQYF

len: 15
abundance: NA
v_gene: TRBV19
CDR3aa: CASSKAGGSYNEQFF

len: 11
abundance: NA
v_gene: TRBV29-1
CDR3aa: CSVDPPPEGFF

len: 14
abundance: NA
v_gene: TRBV6-5
CDR3aa: CASSYSTDIYGYTF

len: 15
abundance: NA
v_gene: TRBV5-1
CDR3aa: CASSLTGTVQETQYF

len: 11
abundance: NA
v_gene: TRBV6-5
CDR3aa: CASSEVTIGYF

len: 16
abundance: few
v_gene: TRBV28
CDR3aa: CASSSVSGRGYNEQFF

len: 15
abundance: NA
v_gene: TRBV4-3
CDR3aa: CASSQAGRGVDTQYF

len: 16
abundance: NA
v_gene: TRBV6-4
CDR3aa: CASSEQGLAGGGEQFF

len: 15
abundance: NA
v_gene: TRBV2
CDR3aa: CASSGRGTALYEQYF

len: 14
abundance: few
v_gene: TRBV10-1
CDR3aa: CASSDSGVSTEAFF

len: 15
abundance: NA
v_gene: TRBV7-9
CDR3aa: CASSLSQDRGRGYTF

len: 15
abundance: NA
v_gene: TRBV9
CDR3aa: CASSDKGAPTDTQYF

len: 13
abundance: NA
v_gene: TRBV5-6
CDR3aa: CASSLQGSYEQYF

len: 14
abundance: NA
v_gene: TRBV7-2
CDR3aa: CASSPQRGGYEQYF

len: 15
abundance: NA
v_gene: TRBV29-1
CDR3aa: CSVKLAKTSTDTQYF

len: 13
abundance: NA
v_gene: TRBV19
CDR3aa: CASSIGTGYEQYF

len: 16
abundance: NA
v_gene: TRBV5-6
CDR3aa: CASTPLASGSSYEQYF

len: 15
abundance: NA
v_gene: TRBV28
CDR3aa: CASSFLGSGQETQYF

len: 14
abundance: NA
v_gene: TRBV27
CDR3aa: CASSFSLGGDEQFF

len: 15
abundance: NA
v_gene: TRBV4-2
CDR3aa: CASSQPGQFGDTQYF

len: 15
abundance: NA
v_gene: TRBV27
CDR3aa: CASSFVGSSTGELFF

len: 11
abundance: NA
v_gene: TRBV28
CDR3aa: CASSSPYEQFF

len: 16
abundance: NA
v_gene: TRBV5-5
CDR3aa: CASSPLPGQGEDTQYF

len: 13
abundance: NA
v_gene: TRBV30
CDR3aa: CAWSAGQGYGYTF

len: 14
abundance: NA
v_gene: TRBV5-4
CDR3aa: CASSVGTDGYEQYF

len: 15
abundance: NA
v_gene: TRBV2
CDR3aa: CASSETAGEYYEQYF

len: 15
abundance: NA
v_gene: TRBV7-2
CDR3aa: CASSPAEASLYGYTF